The 30 T cell receptor beta chains below all came from one sample that was sequenced in a study of T cells in Graves' hyperthyroidism and ophthalmopathy. There were TCR beta CDR3 regions amplified from RNA transcripts. During a first-round RT-PCR of the TCR CDR3, the HTBI primer set was used. One entry per CDR3 protein results from TCRdb running MiXCR on the multiplex PCR reads. The table shows 350,000 to 400,000 distinct CDR3 sequences, with 15% occurring only once. Sequencing was carried out using blood. These receptors all stem from a woman under 40 with Graves' hyperthyroidism.

Many counts were recorded for this clonotype. This chain links TRBV28 with TRBJ2-2, with a weak D call TRBD1 (5 bases). This CDR3 is 18 amino acids long. The germline V gene has CDR1 MDHEN and CDR2 SYDVKM. V lost 6 bases and J lost 2, with 22 bases in between. Written as DNA, the CDR3 is TGTGCCAGCAGACCCTTTGTACAGGCCGCCTTAAACACCGGGGAGCTGTTTTTT. Its translation: CASRPFVQAALNTGELFF.

Many counts were recorded for this clonotype. The genes are TRBV12-3 or TRBV12-4 and TRBJ2-3, with D tentatively TRBD2 (5 bases). CDR3 length: 17 residues. Trimming removed 1 base at V and 0 bases at J, with 14 bases between. The CDR3 is CASSLGRGRWSTDTQYF. The CDR3, as DNA: TGTGCCAGCAGTTTAGGTCGGGGTCGATGGAGCACAGATACGCAGTATTTT.

This clonotype was found many times. The chain employs TRBV30 and TRBJ1-2, with D uncertain. Germline lookup yields CDR1 GTSNPN and CDR2 SVGIG (reference sequence). V lost 2 bases, J lost 4 bases, and 11 bases lay in between. This CDR3 contains 13 residues. The CDR3 nucleotides are TGTGCCTGGAGTCGGGTCGGGGTCTATGGCTACACCTTC. Residues: CAWSRVGVYGYTF.

This clonotype was detected a few times. The chain uses TRBV19 and TRBJ2-6, with 8 bases lining up with TRBD1. This CDR3 has 17 amino acids. V shed 4 bases and J 0 bases; nucleotides not matched to a gene: 5. CDR1 LNHDA and CDR2 SQIVND come from the germline V gene (reference sequence). The CDR3 DNA reads as TGTGCCAGTAGTACCGGGACAGGATCCTCTGGGGCCAACGTCCTGACTTTC. Its protein product is CASSTGTGSSGANVLTF. Full variable domain (remainder filled in from reference TRBV19 and TRBJ2-6): DGGITQSPKYLFRKEGQNVTLSCEQNLNHDAMYWYRQDPGQGLRLIYYSQIVNDFQKGDIAEGYSVSREKKESFPLTVTSAQKNPTAFYLCASSTGTGSSGANVLTFGAGSRLTVL.

As DNA, the CDR3 is TGTGCCAGCAGCTCCCGGCGGCAGACCCTGAGCAACACCGGGGAGCTGTTTTTT. Translated: CASSSRRQTLSNTGELFF. The rearrangement links TRBV11-3 to TRBJ2-2; unclear D gene. The V gene lost 4 bases and the J gene lost 2 bases, with 20 bases spanning the gap. Germline-derived CDR1 and CDR2 are SGHNT and YENEEA. This CDR3 is built from 18 residues.

This clonotype was recorded many times. The gene calls are TRBV24-1 and TRBJ2-7; D is possibly TRBD1 or TRBD2 (5 bases each). This CDR3 contains 13 residues. The V gene's germline CDR1 is KGHDR and CDR2 SFDVKD. V gave up 4 bases and J gave up 6 bases, with 12 bases separating them. CDR3 protein: CATSDPGAPEQYF. The CDR3 DNA sequence: TGTGCCACCAGTGACCCCGGGGCTCCCGAGCAGTACTTC.

Ten or more counts support this clonotype. The rearrangement joins TRBV28 to TRBJ2-1; 8 positions agree with TRBD1. CDR1 is MDHEN and CDR2 is SYDVKM in the germline V gene. The CDR3 runs 13 residues. V dropped 6 bases and J dropped 8; count of bases not matched to a gene: 6. CDR3 nucleotides: TGTGCCAGCAGATGGACAGGGATCGATGAGCAGTTCTTC. It encodes CASRWTGIDEQFF.

The gene calls are TRBV6-2 or TRBV6-3 and TRBJ2-2; D call uncertain. Germline lookup yields CDR1 MNHEY and CDR2 SVGEGT. V shed 8 bases and J shed 5 bases, with 18 bases lying between them. This CDR3 has 15 residues. The CDR3 DNA sequence: TGTGCCAGCGGCCGTCCCCTTCGCAGTACCGGGGAGCTGTTTTTT. Protein sequence: CASGRPLRSTGELFF.

Turning to this clonotype: Because the CDR3's place on the DNA is in doubt, the DNA is left out and the CDR3 is given as listed by TCRdb. V usage is TRBV5-6 and J usage is TRBJ1-1. The CDR3 has 14 residues if both end residues are counted. Germline CDR1 and CDR2: SGHDT and YYEEEE. The CDR3 loop reads CASSFGSGGPEAFF.

The chain couples TRBV30 to TRBJ1-2; D is uncertain. The CDR3 contains 12 residues. CDR1 is GTSNPN, CDR2 SVGIG, per germline (reference sequence). V was clipped by 1 base and J by 5 bases, with 8 bases between them. CDR3 sequence (DNA): TGTGCCTGGAGTGGCAGCACGTATGGCTACACCTTC. Translation: CAWSGSTYGYTF.

This clonotype was seen at least ten times. The chain joins TRBV7-8 to TRBJ1-3, with no clear D. CDR3 length equals 12 residues. The ends were cut back, 5 bases at V and 3 bases at J, with 5 bases in the middle. CDR1 is SGHVS and CDR2 is FQNEAQ in the germline V gene. In nucleotides, the CDR3 is TGTGCCAGCAGCGACGGTGGAAACACCATATATTTT. It is translated as CASSDGGNTIYF.

This chain connects TRBV5-6 to TRBJ1-4, with D tentatively TRBD1 (6 bases). Deletions cut 0 bases from V and 8 bases from J, with 14 bases between. Germline lookup yields CDR1 SGHDT and CDR2 YYEEEE. This CDR3 region has 15 residues. The CDR3 bases are TGTGCCAGCAGCTTGGGGCAGGGGATGGAGGAAAAACTGTTTTTT. This gives the protein CASSLGQGMEEKLFF.

In its sample, this clonotype was seen many times. This chain uses TRBV7-8 with TRBJ2-1, with TRBD2 matching 8 bases. Germline V gene lookup returns CDR1 SGHVS and CDR2 FQNEAQ. Losses at the gene ends were 0 bases for V and 2 bases for J; bases not matched to a gene: 9. The CDR3 consists of 18 residues. The CDR3 region is CASSLAGYVGRAYNEQFF. Written as DNA, the CDR3 is TGTGCCAGCAGCTTAGCGGGGTATGTCGGGAGGGCCTACAATGAGCAGTTCTTC.

This clonotype was detected many times. The V gene is TRBV11-3, the J gene TRBJ2-5; 7 nucleotides agree with TRBD2. The V gene end was trimmed by 3 bases and the J gene end by 6 bases; junction bases not matched to a gene: 7. Germline CDR1 SGHNT, CDR2 YENEEA. The length of the CDR3 is 14 residues. In nucleotides, the CDR3 is TGTGCCAGCAGCTTCAGCGGGAAGGGGAAGACCCAGTACTTC. Encoded protein: CASSFSGKGKTQYF.

This clonotype came up many times. The V and J genes are TRBV20-1 and TRBJ2-7, with 11 bases fitting TRBD1. Germline trimming cut 0 bases from V and 2 bases from J; bases unmatched to any gene: 12. CDR3 length: 18 amino acids. Germline CDR1 reads DFQATT; CDR2 reads SNEGSKA (reference sequence). The CDR3 region is CSAREVGQGAYRAYEQYF. The CDR3 DNA sequence: TGCAGTGCTAGAGAGGTAGGACAGGGGGCTTACCGCGCCTACGAGCAGTACTTC.

This clonotype was detected many times. The V call is TRBV7-9, the J call TRBJ2-3; D gene unclear. The V gene lost 5 bases and the J gene lost 6 bases, with 12 bases spanning the gap. This CDR3 has 13 amino acids. Germline V gene lookup returns CDR1 SEHNR and CDR2 FQNEAQ (reference sequence). The CDR3 protein is CASSPRAPDTQYF. In nucleotides, the CDR3 is TGTGCCAGCAGCCCCCGGGCCCCTGATACGCAGTATTTT.

This clonotype was seen many times. The CDR3 sequence is CASIDGLSSYEQYF. The CDR3 DNA reads TGTGCCAGCATAGACGGTCTGTCTTCCTACGAGCAGTACTTC. J is TRBJ2-7 and V is TRBV2; no reliable D call. This CDR3 is built from 14 residues. CDR1 SNHLY and CDR2 FYNNEI come from the germline V gene. Trimming cost V 7 bases and J 1 base, with 14 bases left between them. Based on the CDR3 plus reference TRBV2 and TRBJ2-7, the full variable domain is EPEVTQTPSHQVTQMGQEVILRCVPISNHLYFYWYRQILGQKVEFLVSFYNNEISEKSEIFDDQFSVERPDGSNFTLKIRSTKLEDSAMYFCASIDGLSSYEQYFGPGTRLTVT.

This clonotype has only a few counts. The chain carries TRBV7-3 and TRBJ2-5; D ambiguous. Germline lookup yields CDR1 SGHTA and CDR2 FQGTGA. The CDR3 runs 15 residues. V dropped 5 bases and J dropped 5 bases, with 18 bases sitting between them. CDR3 residues: CASSPHGDPTETQYF. The DNA of the CDR3 is TGTGCCAGCAGCCCTCATGGGGATCCCACGGAGACCCAGTACTTC.

On this clonotype: A much larger clone differs from this one at a single base, so this may be a read error. The rearrangement links TRBV11-2 to TRBJ2-2; either TRBD1 or TRBD2 may supply D (5 bases each). The CDR3 length is 16 residues. Germline V gene data show CDR1 as SGHAT and CDR2 as FQNNGV. CDR3 bases: TGTGCCAGCAGCTTATTTTTAGCCGTGGGGACCGGGGAGCTGCTTTTT. This sequence encodes CASSLFLAVGTGELLF.

This rearrangement joins TRBV5-1 to TRBJ1-2; 11 bases are shared with TRBD1. The CDR3 sequence is 15 residues long. Losses at the gene ends were 4 bases for V and 8 bases for J; bases not matched to a gene: 10. CDR1 and CDR2 (germline): SGHRS, YFSETQ. The CDR3 reads CASSQLPGTGGGYTF. The CDR3 DNA sequence: TGCGCCAGCAGCCAACTTCCAGGGACAGGGGGAGGCTACACCTTC.

J is TRBJ2-7 and V is TRBV10-3; 12 positions agree with TRBD1. V lost 5 bases to trimming and J lost 6 bases; unmatched junction nucleotides: 8. The germline V gene encodes CDR1 ENHRY and CDR2 SYGVKD. This CDR3 has 15 residues. DNA for the CDR3: TGTGCCATCAGTCCATCCGGGACAGGGGGCTTCGAGCAGTACTTC. This encodes CAISPSGTGGFEQYF.

The sample holds a few counts of this clonotype. The chain carries TRBV19 and TRBJ2-7; 9 nucleotides line up with TRBD2. Unmatched junction bases numbered 12, after V lost 7 bases and J lost 2 bases. This CDR3 spans 16 amino acids. Germline CDR1 LNHDA, CDR2 SQIVND (reference sequence). The CDR3 loop reads CASTTGGLAGTYEQYF. The CDR3 nucleotides are TGTGCCAGTACCACCGGCGGGCTAGCGGGAACCTACGAGCAGTACTTC.

The chain combines TRBV12-5 with TRBJ2-7; D is perhaps TRBD1 or TRBD2 (7 bases each). The CDR3 extends over 14 amino acids. Germline CDR1 is LGHNT and CDR2 is FRNRAP. Trimming cost V 2 bases and J 7 bases, with 15 bases left between them. This CDR3 reads CASGLLRQGGEQYF. CDR3 nucleotide sequence: TGTGCTAGTGGTTTGTTAAGACAGGGAGGGGAGCAGTACTTC.

This clonotype was recorded a few times. The chain uses TRBV7-3 and TRBJ1-6; maybe TRBD1 (5 bases). The V gene lost 5 bases and the J gene lost 7 bases, with 18 bases spanning the gap. The CDR3 is 16 residues long. Germline assignment: CDR1 SGHTA and CDR2 FQGTGA. CDR3 protein: CASSDGLGTGNSPLHF. CDR3 DNA: TGTGCCAGCAGCGATGGGCTCGGGACGGGGAATTCACCCCTCCACTTT.

The sample holds many counts of this clonotype. The chain is built from TRBV30 and TRBJ1-5; perhaps TRBD1 as D (5 bases). Trimming removed 4 bases from V and 0 bases from J, with 7 bases in between. Germline CDR1 is GTSNPN and CDR2 is SVGIG (reference sequence). The CDR3 loop spans 13 amino acids. The CDR3: CAWTTDSNQPQHF. In nucleotides, the CDR3 is TGTGCCTGGACGACAGATAGCAATCAGCCCCAGCATTTT.

The V and J genes are TRBV4-1 and TRBJ2-3; 9 positions match TRBD1. CDR3 size: 17 residues. V was clipped by 1 base and J by 2 bases; unmatched bases: 7. CDR1 is MGHRA and CDR2 is YSYEKL in the germline V gene. The CDR3 loop reads CASSQVRTGAATDTQYF. CDR3 sequence (DNA): TGCGCCAGCAGCCAAGTCAGGACAGGGGCCGCCACAGATACGCAGTATTTT.

The rearrangement links TRBV5-1 to TRBJ2-3; 13 bases fit TRBD2. Germline trimming cut 3 bases from V and 7 bases from J; bases unmatched to any gene: 5. The CDR3 runs 15 residues. The germline V gene encodes CDR1 SGHRS and CDR2 YFSETQ. CDR3 in amino acids: CASSSGTSGTNTQYF. CDR3 DNA: TGCGCCAGCAGCTCCGGGACTAGCGGGACAAATACGCAGTATTTT.

This clonotype was found many times. The chain uses TRBV28 and TRBJ2-7; D is perhaps TRBD2 (6 bases). This CDR3 has 14 residues. Germline CDR1 and CDR2: MDHEN and SYDVKM. Between the trimmed V and J ends, which lost 3 bases and 0 bases, there was a span of 9 bases. CDR3 residues: CASSFPGDSYEQYF. The DNA of the CDR3 is TGTGCCAGCAGTTTTCCGGGGGACTCCTACGAGCAGTACTTC.

About this clonotype itself: A read error is possible here, since a much larger clone lies one base away. The chain combines TRBV30 with TRBJ1-1; D perhaps matches TRBD1 (5 bases). Germline values: CDR1 GTSNPN, CDR2 SVGIG (reference sequence). CDR3 length equals 15 residues. DNA for the CDR3: TGTGCCTCCGGAGGAGGGGAGGCAGGGACCGTATCCCTTGTCTTT. Amino acids: CASGGGEAGTVSLVF.

This clonotype was recorded a few times. The V and J genes are TRBV6-1 and TRBJ2-3; possibly TRBD2 for D (5 bases). Germline V gene sequence: CDR1 MNHNS, CDR2 SASEGT. CDR3 length equals 14 residues. With 7 bases removed from V and 8 bases from J, the gap between germline ends came to 19 bases. CDR3 amino acids: CASTPREGSSTQYF. In DNA form, the CDR3 reads TGTGCCAGCACTCCCAGAGAGGGAAGTAGTACGCAGTATTTT.